In this sample, the clone carrying this T cell receptor (beta chain) turned up a few times. The antigen is unknown. This entry comes from a study of blood T cells in healthy people across ages. Study-level points and caveats: PBMCs were not sorted, which prevented a conclusive comparison of naive versus antigen-experienced cells. Strong correlation linked observed beta diversity and percent naive T cells. Older age went with lower TCR beta diversity per million T cells, in a roughly linear way. One million T cells yielded diversity estimates that were considered underestimates.

Primers used in a second PCR of about 7 to 12 cycles were a sample-barcoded 5' primer and a J-beta primer mix. One entry per CDR3 protein results from TCRdb running MiXCR on the 5' RACE reads. The repertoire consists of under 800,000 distinct CDR3 sequences, with roughly 43% occurring once and the leading ten covering 20% to 25%. The CDR3 has 12 residues. Trimming took 7 bases from V and 3 from J, leaving 9 bases between them. CDR1 and CDR2 from the germline V gene are SEHNR and FQNEAQ (reference sequence). The sequence came from a woman aged 55-75 years in good health. The sequencing input was blood. This chain connects TRBV7-9 to TRBJ1-2; D remains unclear. The CDR3 here is CASTTADYGYTF. The CDR3 coding sequence is TGTGCCAGCACCACGGCAGACTATGGCTACACCTTC. Variable domain in full (rest from reference TRBV7-9 and TRBJ1-2): DTGVSQNPRHKITKRGQNVTFRCDPISEHNRLYWYRQTLGQGPEFLTYFQNEAQLEKSRLLSDRFSAERPKGSFSTLEIQRTEQGDSAMYLCASTTADYGYTFGSGTRLTVV.